These 13 T cell receptor beta chains share one sample of origin, sequenced in a study of CD8+CD57+ T cells in acquired aplastic anemia. TCR beta VDJ and CDR3 were profiled, and genomic DNA was the template. TCRdb re-derived calls from the reads in MiXCR, one entry per CDR3 protein. Of a few hundred thousand distinct CDR3 sequences listed, about a third are singletons. CD8+CD57+ cell expansion had been shown by flow cytometry in patients chosen for sequencing. The sample taken for sequencing was sorted CD4+, CD8+, or CD8+CD57+ T cells (not recorded which) from PBMCs. These TCRs come from a human donor with aplastic anemia.

The sample holds one count of this clonotype. This sequence joins TRBV15 and TRBJ2-7, with 7 positions matching TRBD1. The CDR3 loop spans 15 amino acids. Germline V CDR1 and CDR2: LNHNV, YYDKDF (reference sequence). The junction had 3 bases not matched to a gene; V was cut back by 1 base and J by 0 bases. The CDR3 region is CATSRAGQVSYEQYF. The CDR3 bases are TGTGCCACCAGCAGAGCCGGACAGGTCTCCTACGAGCAGTACTTC.

This clonotype was counted between two and nine times. The chain combines TRBV14 with TRBJ1-1; TRBD1 matches 7 bases. CDR1 and CDR2 (germline): SGHDN, FVKESK. The length of the CDR3 is 14 residues. J was trimmed by 0 bases and V by 3 bases; bases with no gene match: 1. The CDR3 region has the DNA TGTGCCAGCAGCCACAGGGGGATGAACACTGAAGCTTTCTTT. Translated, it gives CASSHRGMNTEAFF.

This clonotype was observed many times. This sequence joins TRBV2 and TRBJ2-1; TRBD1 or TRBD2 may be the D gene (5 bases each). There are 12 residues in the CDR3. The germline V and J ends were trimmed by 1 base and 11 bases, with 9 bases remaining between them. Per the germline V gene, CDR1 is SNHLY and CDR2 is FYNNEI. The chain's CDR3 is CASSEGGRKQFF. As DNA, the CDR3 is TGTGCCAGCAGTGAAGGGGGACGAAAGCAGTTCTTC.

At least ten counts were recorded for this clonotype. The chain is built from TRBV19 and TRBJ2-5; D is unresolved. CDR3 length: 12 residues. V was shortened by 5 bases and J by 4 bases, with 8 bases between the two germline ends. Germline lookup yields CDR1 LNHDA and CDR2 SQIVND (reference sequence). The DNA for the CDR3 is TGTGCCAGTAGTCCAGAAGGAGAGACCCAGTACTTC. Translated, it gives CASSPEGETQYF. The complete variable domain, with remaining parts taken from reference TRBV19 and TRBJ2-5, reads DGGITQSPKYLFRKEGQNVTLSCEQNLNHDAMYWYRQDPGQGLRLIYYSQIVNDFQKGDIAEGYSVSREKKESFPLTVTSAQKNPTAFYLCASSPEGETQYFGPGTRLLVL.

This clonotype showed up many times. At one end, the junction sequence differs from germline, possibly due to a read error. The chain is built from TRBV19 and TRBJ2-2, with D unresolved. The germline V gene has CDR1 LNHDA and CDR2 SQIVND (reference sequence). The CDR3 extends over 11 amino acids. The CDR3 nucleotides read TGTGCCAGCAGTAGGACCGGGGAGCTGTTTTTT. Protein sequence: CASSRTGELFF.

This clonotype occurred a few times. V and J are TRBV7-6 and TRBJ2-5; D assignment may be TRBD1 or TRBD2 (5 bases each). V was clipped by 5 bases and J by 5 bases, with 15 bases between them. Per germline, CDR1 SGHVS and CDR2 FNYEAQ. The CDR3 extends over 14 amino acids. The CDR3, as DNA: TGTGCCAGCAGCCCCCCGGGACGAGGGGAGACCCAGTACTTC. This codes for CASSPPGRGETQYF.

This clonotype has just a few counts. This chain connects TRBV12-3 or TRBV12-4 to TRBJ1-5; TRBD1 matches at 7 bases. The CDR3 consists of 15 residues. V gave up 5 bases and J gave up 1 base; unmatched junction bases: 5. The CDR3, as DNA: TGTGCCAGCAGTACCGGGACAGTCAGCAATCAGCCCCAGCATTTT. Translation: CASSTGTVSNQPQHF.

To note about this clonotype: This could be a read error, since a much larger clone is one nucleotide away. J is TRBJ2-3 and V is TRBV20-1; D possibly matches TRBD1 or TRBD2 (5 bases each). Germline-derived CDR1 and CDR2 are DFQATT and SNEGSKA (reference sequence). There are 16 residues in the CDR3. Trimming pared 1 base from V and 0 bases from J, leaving 14 bases between. CDR3 amino acids: CSARGRREGSTDTQYF. As DNA, the CDR3 is TGCAGTGCTAGAGGCCGTCGCGAGGGGAGCACAGATACGCAGTATTTT.

V gene TRBV2 combines with J gene TRBJ1-5, with a weak D call TRBD1 (5 bases). Trimming left V 5 bases short and J 4 bases short, with 12 bases between. Germline-derived CDR1 and CDR2 are SNHLY and FYNNEI. The CDR3 extends over 14 amino acids. In DNA, the CDR3 is TGTGCCAGCAGTTCCTGGGGGGATAATCAGCCCCAGCATTTT. It codes for CASSSWGDNQPQHF.

V usage is TRBV9 and J usage is TRBJ2-7; D remains ambiguous. Germline V lookup: CDR1 SGDLS, CDR2 YYNGEE. The CDR3 loop spans 13 amino acids. The V end lost 4 bases, the J end lost 3 bases, and 11 bases lay between the germline ends. CDR3 sequence (DNA): TGTGCCAGCAGCCCCCGCCCCGGCTACGAGCAGTACTTC. This gives the protein CASSPRPGYEQYF.

V usage is TRBV29-1 and J usage is TRBJ2-7; D is ambiguous. Trimming removed 7 bases at V and 2 bases at J, with 12 bases between. CDR1 is SQVTM and CDR2 is ANQGSEA in the germline V gene. The CDR3 contains 12 residues. In nucleotides, the CDR3 is TGCAGCGCCGAAAAGGGAACCTACGAGCAGTACTTC. Protein product: CSAEKGTYEQYF.

About this clonotype itself: One end of the junction varies from germline; a read error may be responsible. This chain uses TRBV7-9 with TRBJ2-2, with D perhaps matching TRBD1 (6 bases). The CDR3 contains 14 residues. The V gene's germline CDR1 is SEHNR and CDR2 FQNEAQ (reference sequence). In DNA form, the CDR3 reads TGTGCCAGCAGTTTAACACAGGGCTCCGGGGAGCTGTTCTTT. Protein sequence: CASSLTQGSGELFF.

This chain links TRBV19 with TRBJ1-2, with 8 positions matching TRBD1. The junction had 12 bases not matched to a gene; V was cut back by 7 bases and J by 8 bases. The CDR3 sequence is 14 residues long. Germline V CDR1 and CDR2: LNHDA, SQIVND (reference sequence). The CDR3 DNA reads TGTGCCAGTATTCCCGGGACAGGTCGGTACGGCTACACCTTC. This encodes CASIPGTGRYGYTF. The complete variable domain, with remaining parts taken from reference TRBV19 and TRBJ1-2, reads DGGITQSPKYLFRKEGQNVTLSCEQNLNHDAMYWYRQDPGQGLRLIYYSQIVNDFQKGDIAEGYSVSREKKESFPLTVTSAQKNPTAFYLCASIPGTGRYGYTFGSGTRLTVV.